Below are 10 T cell receptor beta chains sequenced from a single sample in a study of blood T cells in healthy people across ages. Sample-barcoded 5' priming and a J-beta primer mix drove a second PCR of 7 to 11 cycles. TCRdb passed the 5' RACE reads through MiXCR, listing each CDR3 protein once. The sample consists of nearly 1 million distinct CDR3 sequences, just over 50% of them appearing once. The sample consisted of blood. The source is a woman aged 60 to 75 in good health.

The rearrangement joins TRBV28 to TRBJ2-5; D ambiguous. The end of the DNA is better explained by TRBJ2-7, so the J call may be wrong. Germline lookup yields CDR1 MDHEN and CDR2 SYDVKM. This CDR3 is built from 14 residues. CDR3 residues: CASSLALGFCEQYF. The DNA of the CDR3 is TGTGCCAGCAGTTTGGCTCTCGGATTCTGCGAGCAGTACTTC.

A few counts support this clonotype. The V gene is TRBV6-6, the J gene TRBJ1-2, with D tentatively TRBD1 (5 bases). This CDR3 is built from 14 residues. Germline CDR1 reads MNHNY; CDR2 reads SVGAGI (reference sequence). The germline V and J ends were trimmed by 10 bases and 8 bases, with 23 bases remaining between them. CDR3 amino acids: CATLLPGTVDGYTF. The CDR3 DNA is TGTGCCACCTTACTACCGGGGACCGTCGACGGCTACACCTTC.

The rearrangement links TRBV28 to TRBJ2-4; 7 nucleotides agree with TRBD1. The assigned J gene may be wrong: the sequence end matches TRBJ2-7 better. The CDR3 totals 12 residues. Germline assignment: CDR1 MDHEN and CDR2 SYDVKM. The CDR3 sequence is CASQGVLDEQYF. CDR3 sequence (DNA): TGTGCCAGCCAGGGGGTGCTCGACGAGCAGTACTTC.

This clonotype was counted between two and nine times. The rearrangement joins TRBV20-1 to TRBJ2-7; 7 nucleotides match TRBD2. The CDR3 runs to 13 residues. Germline CDR1 DFQATT, CDR2 SNEGSKA (reference sequence). V lost 6 bases and J lost 2; bases outside the gene matches: 7. Here the CDR3 DNA reads TGCAGTGCGGGTGTGGGGGGGACCTACGAGCAGTACTTC. It translates to CSAGVGGTYEQYF.

The chain uses TRBV5-1 and TRBJ2-5; 10 nucleotides match TRBD1. J was trimmed by 5 bases and V by 4 bases; bases with no gene match: 5. The V gene's germline CDR1 is SGHRS and CDR2 YFSETQ. CDR3 length: 14 amino acids. CDR3: CASSIGTGVETQYF. The CDR3 DNA follows: TGCGCCAGCAGCATTGGGACAGGGGTTGAGACCCAGTACTTC.

This clonotype has just a few counts. The genes are TRBV27 and TRBJ2-5; either TRBD1 or TRBD2 may fit D (5 bases each). Deletions cut 6 bases from V and 11 bases from J, with 22 bases between. CDR3 length: 14 residues. Germline V gene sequence: CDR1 MNHEY, CDR2 SMNVEV (reference sequence). DNA of the CDR3: TGTGCCAGCAGGTTGGGCAGGGAAAGTGTAGCGCAGTACTTC. Its protein is CASRLGRESVAQYF.

The chain combines TRBV12-3 or TRBV12-4 with TRBJ2-1, with D tentatively TRBD2 (6 bases). The ends were cut back, 5 bases at V and 4 bases at J, with 18 bases in the middle. This CDR3 has 16 residues. The CDR3 DNA is TGTGCCAGCAGTAGTTACCGGGACTGGAAATACAATGAGCAGTTCTTC. Protein product: CASSSYRDWKYNEQFF.

The V call is TRBV6-1, the J call TRBJ1-4; D perhaps matches TRBD1 (6 bases). V was clipped by 5 bases and J by 4 bases, with 11 bases between them. Germline V CDR1 and CDR2: MNHNS, SASEGT. This CDR3 region has 14 residues. The CDR3 here is CASSPTGRNEKLFF. The CDR3, as DNA: TGTGCCAGCAGTCCGACAGGACGTAATGAAAAACTGTTTTTT.

The chain is built from TRBV7-3 and TRBJ2-1; 12 bases align to TRBD2. The germline V gene has CDR1 SGHTA and CDR2 FQGTGA. The CDR3 consists of 17 residues. V shed 1 base and J 3 bases; nucleotides not matched to a gene: 4. The CDR3 protein is CASSLNPSGRVYNEQFF. CDR3 bases: TGTGCCAGCAGCTTAAATCCTAGCGGGAGGGTCTACAATGAGCAGTTCTTC.

The V and J genes are TRBV5-1 and TRBJ2-7; D is perhaps TRBD2 (6 bases). V lost 0 bases and J 5 bases, leaving 15 bases between the germline ends. Looked up from germline, CDR1 is SGHRS and CDR2 is YFSETQ. The CDR3 is made up of 15 amino acids. CDR3 DNA sequence: TGCGCCAGCAGCTTGGTGGTGGGACTTTCGGACGAGCAGTACTTC. This encodes CASSLVVGLSDEQYF.